Below are 12 T cell receptor beta chains sequenced from a single sample in a study of blood T cells in healthy people across ages. A sample-barcoded 5' primer and a J-beta primer mix were used in a second PCR of about 7 to 12 cycles. In TCRdb, the 5' RACE reads were re-called with MiXCR into one record per CDR3 protein. The profile shows around 1,100,000 distinct CDR3 sequences, approximately 38% of them singletons. The sequencing input was blood. The receptor set was obtained from a man between 18 and 29 years old in good health.

The CDR3 coding sequence is TGTGCCATCAGTGGAACTCTCTCTGGAAACACCATATATTTT. Protein: CAISGTLSGNTIYF. The genes are TRBV10-3 and TRBJ1-3; D unclear. Trimming took off 4 bases at V and 0 bases at J, with 7 bases between the two ends. The germline gives CDR1 ENHRY, CDR2 SYGVKD. The CDR3 totals 14 residues.

The V call is TRBV20-1, the J call TRBJ2-3; the match to TRBD2 covers 8 bases. The CDR3 totals 14 residues. Per germline, CDR1 DFQATT and CDR2 SNEGSKA (reference sequence). The V and J ends lost 3 bases and 5 bases, in that order; junction bases with no gene match: 7. CDR3 sequence reads: CSASDGGAGDTQYF. CDR3 sequence (DNA): TGCAGTGCTAGCGACGGGGGGGCAGGAGATACGCAGTATTTT.

V gene TRBV6-5 combines with J gene TRBJ1-2, with D unresolved. V lost 5 bases and J lost 7, with 17 bases in between. CDR3 length: 14 amino acids. The germline CDR1 and CDR2 sequences are MNHEY and SVGAGI. The CDR3: CASSRAGMRLGYTF. CDR3 DNA: TGTGCCAGCAGTCGCGCCGGAATGCGGCTTGGCTACACCTTC.

J is TRBJ2-7 and V is TRBV20-1; D not certain. The CDR3 is 11 residues long. Per the germline V gene, CDR1 is DFQATT and CDR2 is SNEGSKA (reference sequence). V lost 0 bases and J 6 bases, leaving 6 bases between the germline ends. The CDR3 sequence: CSAREGPEQYF. In nucleotides, the CDR3 is TGCAGTGCTAGAGAGGGTCCCGAGCAGTACTTC.

In its sample, this clonotype was seen a few times. The V call is TRBV7-9, the J call TRBJ2-7; 8 bases align to TRBD1. This CDR3 has 15 residues. With 4 bases clipped from V and 5 bases from J, the junction kept 10 bases outside the gene matches. In germline, CDR1 is SEHNR, CDR2 FQNEAQ (reference sequence). The CDR3 region has the DNA TGTGCCAGCAGCTCCAGGACAGGGATCTTCGACGAGCAGTACTTC. Encoded protein: CASSSRTGIFDEQYF.

This clonotype was seen a few times. J is TRBJ1-2 and V is TRBV27; 7 positions match TRBD1. The CDR3 length is 15 residues. V lost 4 bases to trimming and J lost 1 base; unmatched junction nucleotides: 6. Per the germline V gene, CDR1 is MNHEY and CDR2 is SMNVEV (reference sequence). The CDR3 here is CASSSPTGNNYGYTF. CDR3 coding DNA: TGTGCCAGCAGTTCCCCGACAGGGAATAACTATGGCTACACCTTC.

Turning to this clonotype: Given a much more abundant clone one base away, this may be a read error. This rearrangement joins TRBV7-8 to TRBJ1-4; D is possibly TRBD1 (6 bases). Trimming cost V 5 bases and J 5 bases, with 18 bases left between them. This CDR3 contains 16 residues. Per the germline V gene, CDR1 is SGHVS and CDR2 is FQNEAQ. DNA for the CDR3: TGTGCCAGCAGCCCAGGGGCGGGGCAGAGGAATGAAAAACTGTTTTTT. As protein: CASSPGAGQRNEKLFF.

The chain joins TRBV3-1 to TRBJ2-7; 11 positions match TRBD1. Germline CDR1 LGHDT, CDR2 YNNKEL (reference sequence). Germline trimming cut 8 bases from V and 5 bases from J; bases unmatched to any gene: 5. The CDR3 spans 13 residues. In DNA, the CDR3 is TGTGCCAGCGGGGGACAGGGGGTAAACGAGCAGTACTTC. Amino acids: CASGGQGVNEQYF.

This clonotype occurred a few times. This rearrangement joins TRBV20-1 to TRBJ2-3, with 11 bases lining up with TRBD2. Per germline, CDR1 DFQATT and CDR2 SNEGSKA (reference sequence). The V and J ends lost 0 bases and 10 bases, in that order; junction bases with no gene match: 9. The CDR3 has 15 amino acids. CDR3 bases: TGCAGTGCTAGAGATCCTAGCGGGGGGCCACCTCCGCAGTATTTT. As protein: CSARDPSGGPPPQYF.

Remarks on this clonotype: An end of the junction does not agree with germline; a read error may underlie this. The gene calls are TRBV7-9 and TRBJ2-7, with 8 bases fitting TRBD2. The tail of the sequence fits TRBJ2-5 better, so the J call may be wrong. This CDR3 has 18 amino acids. Germline V gives CDR1 SEHNR, CDR2 FQNEAQ (reference sequence). CDR3 sequence: CTSSLLTVFAGGQETQYF. The CDR3 coding sequence is TGTACCAGCAGCTTACTAACGGTATTCGCGGGGGGACAAGAGACCCAGTACTTC.

This clonotype was detected only a few times. The chain has TRBV6-2 or TRBV6-3 and TRBJ2-1; a weak D match, TRBD2 (5 bases). This CDR3 region has 12 residues. The germline V gene has CDR1 MNHEY and CDR2 SVGEGT. Trimming took off 8 bases at V and 3 bases at J, with 8 bases between the two ends. The DNA of the CDR3 is TGTGCCAGCCGGACTTTCTACAATGAGCAGTTCTTC. Encoded protein: CASRTFYNEQFF.

This clonotype was found once. The chain employs TRBV5-1 and TRBJ1-3; 8 bases are a match to TRBD1. The CDR3 extends over 13 amino acids. Trimming at V came to 4 bases and at J to 6 bases, leaving 3 bases not matched to a gene. Germline lookup yields CDR1 SGHRS and CDR2 YFSETQ. The CDR3 DNA is TGCGCCAGCAGCCTGCAGGGGGCAAACACCATATATTTT. Residues: CASSLQGANTIYF.